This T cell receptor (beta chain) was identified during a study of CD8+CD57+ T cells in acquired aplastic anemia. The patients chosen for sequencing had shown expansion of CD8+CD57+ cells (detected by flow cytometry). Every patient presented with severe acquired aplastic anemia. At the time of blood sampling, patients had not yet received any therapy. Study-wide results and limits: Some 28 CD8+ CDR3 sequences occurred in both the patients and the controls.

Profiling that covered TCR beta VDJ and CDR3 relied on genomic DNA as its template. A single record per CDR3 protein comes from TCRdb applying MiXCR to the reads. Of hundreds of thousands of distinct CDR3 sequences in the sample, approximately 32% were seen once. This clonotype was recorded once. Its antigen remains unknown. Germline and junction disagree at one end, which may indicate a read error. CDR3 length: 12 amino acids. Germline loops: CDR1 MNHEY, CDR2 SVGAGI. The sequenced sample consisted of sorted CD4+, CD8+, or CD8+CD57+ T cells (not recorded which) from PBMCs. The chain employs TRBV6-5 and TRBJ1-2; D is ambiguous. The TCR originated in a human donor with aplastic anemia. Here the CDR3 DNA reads TGTGTCAGCAGTTACCCGACGGATGGCTACACCTTC. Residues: CVSSYPTDGYTF.